The next 7 T cell receptor beta chains were all read from a single sample in a study of blood T cell repertoires in COVID-19. Repertoires were generated with immunoSEQ multiplex PCR, while TCRdb's copy carries only in-frame clones and drops some. Here the sample spans 270,000 or so clones, around nine tenths being singletons. The specimen was PBMCs or T cells enriched from blood (not recorded which). The receptor source for this set is a woman in her late teens or twenties who had recovered from COVID-19.

This chain joins TRBV10-3 and TRBJ2-3; 7 bases map to TRBD1. Trimming removed 7 bases from V and 2 bases from J; junction bases left unmatched: 6. This CDR3 is built from 14 residues. Germline values: CDR1 ENHRY, CDR2 SYGVKD. In nucleotides, the CDR3 is TGTGCCATCACCTCGGGACAGTCCACAGATACGCAGTATTTT. Protein: CAITSGQSTDTQYF.

J is TRBJ1-1 and V is TRBV9, with a possible D match to TRBD1 (5 bases). V gave up 4 bases and J gave up 3 bases, with 7 bases separating them. Germline V CDR1 and CDR2: SGDLS, YYNGEE. The CDR3 is 12 amino acids. The DNA of the CDR3 is TGTGCCAGCAGCCCAGGGTACACTGAAGCTTTCTTT. This gives the protein CASSPGYTEAFF.

The V and J genes are TRBV7-2 and TRBJ1-6, with 9 positions matching TRBD1. Germline assignment: CDR1 SGHTA and CDR2 FQGNSA. The junction had 6 bases not matched to a gene; V was cut back by 2 bases and J by 10 bases. CDR3 length: 15 amino acids. Here the CDR3 DNA reads TGTGCCAGCAGCTTACCGGACAGGGGTTGGTCACCCCTCCACTTT. Its translation: CASSLPDRGWSPLHF.

The V call is TRBV27, the J call TRBJ2-7, with 10 bases identical to TRBD1. The germline CDR1 and CDR2 sequences are MNHEY and SMNVEV (reference sequence). The CDR3 covers 17 residues. Unmatched junction bases numbered 21, after V lost 5 bases and J lost 11 bases. DNA for the CDR3: TGTGCCAGCAGTAGTCGACAGGGGGCCTCGGCGGTAGGACGGGAGTACTTC. Translating it yields CASSSRQGASAVGREYF.

This chain joins TRBV7-6 and TRBJ2-3; 11 bases are a match to TRBD2. The germline gives CDR1 SGHVS, CDR2 FNYEAQ. CDR3 size: 15 residues. V was pared by 6 bases and J by 5 bases, with 7 bases of the junction left unmatched. CDR3 amino acids: CASSLLAGVVDTQYF. As DNA, the CDR3 is TGTGCCAGCAGTTTACTAGCGGGGGTTGTAGATACGCAGTATTTT.

The sample holds one count of this clone. The gene calls are TRBV6-6 and TRBJ1-6, with 7 bases lining up with TRBD1. CDR3 length: 16 amino acids. The V and J ends lost 0 bases and 3 bases, in that order; junction bases with no gene match: 2. Germline V gives CDR1 MNHNY, CDR2 SVGAGI (reference sequence). CDR3 sequence (DNA): TGTGCCAGCAGTTACTCGGGACAGAACTATAATTCACCCCTCCACTTT. Translating gives CASSYSGQNYNSPLHF.

The chain is built from TRBV11-1 and TRBJ2-5, with D possibly matching TRBD1 (5 bases). V was cut by 4 bases and J by 5 bases, with 17 bases left in between. Germline CDR1 reads SGHAT; CDR2 reads FQDESV (reference sequence). This CDR3 has 15 amino acids. The CDR3 sequence: CASSSRQPPGETQYF. DNA for the CDR3: TGTGCCAGCAGCTCCCGACAGCCACCCGGGGAGACCCAGTACTTC.